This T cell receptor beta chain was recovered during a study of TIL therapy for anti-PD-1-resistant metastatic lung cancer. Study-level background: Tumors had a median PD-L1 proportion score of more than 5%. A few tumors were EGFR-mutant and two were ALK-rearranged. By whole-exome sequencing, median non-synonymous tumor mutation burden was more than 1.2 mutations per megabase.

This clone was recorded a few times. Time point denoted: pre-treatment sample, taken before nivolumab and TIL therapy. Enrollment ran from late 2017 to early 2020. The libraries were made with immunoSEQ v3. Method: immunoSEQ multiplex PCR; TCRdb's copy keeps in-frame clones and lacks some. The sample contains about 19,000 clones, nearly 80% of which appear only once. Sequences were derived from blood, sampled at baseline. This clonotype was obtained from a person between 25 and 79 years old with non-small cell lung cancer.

The CDR3 region has the DNA TGTGCCAGCAGCCGGGGACGGGTGGGCACTGAAGCTTTCTTT. Its protein product is CASSRGRVGTEAFF. The chain employs TRBV3-1 (or the pseudogene TRBV3-2) and TRBJ1-1, with D possibly being TRBD1 (5 bases). Germline V gene lookup returns CDR1 LGHDT and CDR2 YNNKEL (reference sequence). V was trimmed by 4 bases and J by 4 bases, leaving 13 bases between them. This CDR3 comprises 14 residues.